This T cell receptor (beta chain) was profiled in a study of blood T cell repertoires in COVID-19. About the research overall: Sources were T cells, B-cell-depleted T cells, or PBMCs; the material itself was cDNA or gDNA.

How the authors handled the data: Nucleated cell number was recorded as an estimate derived from reference gene primer amplification. Assay: immunoSEQ multiplex PCR; the TCRdb copy retains only in-frame clones and omits some. D and trimming were read from the DNA, whereas the V and J calls and clone size are those reported in that table. Of roughly 87,000 clones detected, about 81% appear once; the ten largest clones hold roughly 17%. The origin of this receptor is a woman in her sixties or seventies with acute or convalescent COVID-19. The sample comprised peripheral blood.

CDR3 amino acids: CATSRRTGVNEKLFF. In nucleotides, the CDR3 is TGTGCCACCAGCAGGAGGACAGGGGTTAATGAAAAACTGTTTTTT. V usage is TRBV15 and J usage is TRBJ1-4, with 9 bases identical to TRBD1. This CDR3 contains 15 residues. Germline values: CDR1 LNHNV, CDR2 YYDKDF (reference sequence). V was pared by 3 bases and J by 4 bases, with 3 bases of the junction left unmatched.